Each of the 27 T cell receptor beta chains below was sequenced from the same sample in a study of CD8+ T cells in alopecia areata. Once RNA had been extracted, it was reverse transcribed into cDNA to act as the sequencing template. Data came from immunoSEQ multiplex PCR; TCRdb stores just in-frame clones and leaves some out. The sample has around 140,000 clones; 49% are singletons. The sample in question was CD8+ T cells sorted from blood, obtained at week 0. The receptors shown here come from a human donor with alopecia areata.

The chain links TRBV7-9 to TRBJ2-5; no reliable D call. Per germline, CDR1 SEHNR and CDR2 FQNEAQ (reference sequence). CDR3 length: 13 amino acids. With 1 base removed from V and 3 bases from J, the gap between germline ends came to 6 bases. CDR3 DNA: TGTGCCAGCAGCTTAGAATGGGAAGAGACCCAGTACTTC. Its translation is CASSLEWEETQYF.

The V call is TRBV25-1, the J call TRBJ1-1; a weak D match, TRBD1 (6 bases). This CDR3 contains 14 residues. Per the germline V gene, CDR1 is MGHDK and CDR2 is SYGVNS. The ends were cut back, 8 bases at V and 0 bases at J, with 13 bases in the middle. CDR3 in DNA: TGTGCCAGCGCGCCAGGGGTGGTGAACACTGAAGCTTTCTTT. Its translation: CASAPGVVNTEAFF.

The V gene is TRBV2, the J gene TRBJ2-7; 13 nucleotides line up with TRBD2. The V segment lost 0 bases and the J segment 3 bases; nucleotides outside the gene matches: 5. The CDR3 consists of 17 residues. Germline CDR1 and CDR2: SNHLY and FYNNEI. CDR3 sequence: CASSEAVGTSGIYEQYF. For the CDR3, the DNA is TGTGCCAGCAGTGAAGCGGTAGGGACTAGCGGGATCTACGAGCAGTACTTC.

The V call is TRBV25-1, the J call TRBJ2-4; either TRBD1 or TRBD2 may supply D (5 bases each). The CDR3 extends over 12 amino acids. Germline CDR1 is MGHDK and CDR2 is SYGVNS. V was cut by 5 bases and J by 15 bases, with 17 bases left in between. The CDR3 region is CASSNEGRSMYF. The CDR3 region has the DNA TGTGCCAGCAGTAACGAGGGACGGTCGATGTACTTC.

V is TRBV6-6 and J is TRBJ2-6; 7 bases map to TRBD1. The CDR3 consists of 14 residues. In germline, CDR1 is MNHNY, CDR2 SVGAGI (reference sequence). Unmatched junction bases numbered 3, after V lost 9 bases and J lost 1 base. For the CDR3, the DNA is TGTGCCAGTCAGACAGGGTCTGGGGCCAACGTCCTGACTTTC. This encodes CASQTGSGANVLTF.

This clone was counted a few times. V is TRBV6-6 and J is TRBJ2-3, with TRBD2 matching over 9 bases. Unmatched junction bases numbered 1, after V lost 5 bases and J lost 1 base. The germline V gene has CDR1 MNHNY and CDR2 SVGAGI (reference sequence). The length of the CDR3 is 14 residues. CDR3 sequence reads: CASSERGGTDTQYF. The CDR3 DNA follows: TGTGCCAGCAGTGAGCGGGGGGGCACAGATACGCAGTATTTT.

The chain uses TRBV5-6 and TRBJ2-7, with D possibly TRBD1 on 5 matching bases. The V gene lost 2 bases and the J gene lost 3 bases, with 9 bases spanning the gap. This CDR3 contains 13 residues. The germline V gene has CDR1 SGHDT and CDR2 YYEEEE. The CDR3 DNA reads as TGTGCCAGCAGCTTAATCAGGGACTACGAGCAGTACTTC. Amino acid sequence: CASSLIRDYEQYF.

This clone was detected only a few times. This sequence joins TRBV10-3 and TRBJ1-6, with no clear D. Germline-derived CDR1 and CDR2 are ENHRY and SYGVKD. The CDR3 sequence is 15 residues long. The V gene lost 3 bases and the J gene lost 0 bases, with 6 bases spanning the gap. The CDR3 sequence: CAISDPGSYNSPLHF. The DNA for the CDR3 is TGTGCCATCAGTGACCCGGGCTCCTATAATTCACCCCTCCACTTT.

The chain is built from TRBV27 and TRBJ2-2; D not certain. The CDR3 is 14 residues long. Germline V gene sequence: CDR1 MNHEY, CDR2 SMNVEV (reference sequence). V was pared by 2 bases and J by 6 bases, with 10 bases between. This CDR3 reads CASSLNRWAGELFF. The CDR3 region has the DNA TGTGCCAGCAGTTTAAATAGGTGGGCCGGGGAGCTGTTTTTT.

This chain uses TRBV7-2 with TRBJ2-7; the D call may be TRBD1 or TRBD2 (6 bases each). CDR1 is SGHTA and CDR2 is FQGNSA in the germline V gene. The CDR3 loop spans 15 amino acids. The germline V and J ends were trimmed by 1 base and 5 bases, with 15 bases remaining between them. The CDR3 here is CASSLGATGGDEQYF. CDR3 in DNA: TGTGCCAGCAGCTTAGGGGCGACAGGAGGGGACGAGCAGTACTTC.

The chain recombines TRBV13 with TRBJ2-1, with 8 bases matching TRBD2. The CDR3 has 15 residues. Germline values: CDR1 PRHDT, CDR2 FYEKMQ (reference sequence). Trimming cost V 5 bases and J 5 bases; bases outside gene matches: 8. The CDR3 coding sequence is TGTGCCAGCAGCGCTCGCGGGGGGCGTAACAATGAGCAGTTCTTC. It specifies CASSARGGRNNEQFF.

The sample holds a few counts of this clone. The genes are TRBV6-5 and TRBJ2-7; possible D gene TRBD2, 5 bases. The CDR3 has 14 amino acids. The germline CDR1 and CDR2 sequences are MNHEY and SVGAGI. V lost 4 bases and J 2 bases, leaving 12 bases between the germline ends. The CDR3 loop is CASSSISGTYEQYF. The CDR3 DNA is TGTGCCAGCAGTTCCATCTCGGGGACCTACGAGCAGTACTTC.

The chain carries TRBV11-2 and TRBJ2-7; TRBD2 aligns across 8 bases. J gave up 4 bases and V 8 bases, and 4 bases lay outside the gene matches. Germline-derived CDR1 and CDR2 are SGHAT and FQNNGV. This CDR3 region has 12 residues. CDR3 loop: CASVAGTYEQYF. The CDR3 coding sequence is TGTGCCAGCGTAGCGGGGACATACGAGCAGTACTTC.

The rearrangement joins TRBV11-2 to TRBJ2-7, with unresolved D. V was cut by 3 bases and J by 2 bases, with 2 bases left in between. The CDR3 loop spans 11 amino acids. From germline, CDR1 is SGHAT and CDR2 FQNNGV. The CDR3 region is CASSFTYEQYF. CDR3 in DNA: TGTGCCAGCAGCTTCACCTACGAGCAGTACTTC.

This chain links TRBV27 with TRBJ2-7; a weak D match, TRBD2 (6 bases). Germline CDR1 is MNHEY and CDR2 is SMNVEV (reference sequence). The ends were cut back, 6 bases at V and 2 bases at J, with 14 bases in the middle. The CDR3 totals 14 residues. CDR3 region: CASRWDSGTYEQYF. In nucleotides, the CDR3 is TGTGCCAGCAGATGGGACTCTGGAACCTACGAGCAGTACTTC.

Only a few counts were recorded for this clone. The chain couples TRBV30 to TRBJ2-7; 11 bases align to TRBD1. J was trimmed by 1 base and V by 8 bases; bases with no gene match: 4. The CDR3 is made up of 13 amino acids. Germline CDR1 GTSNPN, CDR2 SVGIG (reference sequence). The CDR3 coding sequence is TGTGCCCGAAGGGACAGGGGGTCCTACGAGCAGTACTTC. It encodes CARRDRGSYEQYF.

This clone appeared a few times. The genes are TRBV29-1 and TRBJ2-7; TRBD2 matches at 7 bases. The germline gives CDR1 SQVTM, CDR2 ANQGSEA. V lost 2 bases to trimming and J lost 1 base; unmatched junction nucleotides: 8. The CDR3 runs 15 residues. As DNA, the CDR3 is TGCAGCGTTGAATTGGAGCGGGGATCATCCTACGAGCAGTACTTC. It is translated as CSVELERGSSYEQYF.

V gene TRBV29-1 combines with J gene TRBJ1-4; tentatively, D is TRBD1 (6 bases). The V end lost 7 bases, the J end lost 4 bases, and 19 bases lay between the germline ends. The length of the CDR3 is 15 residues. Germline V CDR1 and CDR2: SQVTM, ANQGSEA. The CDR3 nucleotides are TGCAGCGCCGTTAACAGGGTAGAGAGTAATGAAAAACTGTTTTTT. Protein: CSAVNRVESNEKLFF. The full variable domain, rest sourced from reference TRBV29-1 and TRBJ1-4, is SAVISQKPSRDICQRGTSLTIQCQVDSQVTMMFWYRQQPGQSLTLIATANQGSEATYESGFVIDKFPISRPNLTFSTLTVSNMSPEDSSIYLCSAVNRVESNEKLFFGSGTQLSVL.

This sequence joins TRBV28 and TRBJ1-2, with 7 bases matching TRBD1. Per germline, CDR1 MDHEN and CDR2 SYDVKM. Trimming cost V 5 bases and J 3 bases; bases outside gene matches: 6. This CDR3 is built from 14 residues. The DNA of the CDR3 is TGTGCCAGCAGTCTCGACAGGGAAGACTATGGCTACACCTTC. It codes for CASSLDREDYGYTF.

This clone was found a few times. The chain recombines TRBV5-6 with TRBJ1-2; 10 bases are a match to TRBD1. This CDR3 comprises 14 residues. Germline-derived CDR1 and CDR2 are SGHDT and YYEEEE. Unmatched junction bases numbered 7, after V lost 4 bases and J lost 7 bases. As DNA, the CDR3 is TGTGCCAGCAGCCCCTGGACAGGGGGTATTGGCTACACCTTC. Amino acid sequence: CASSPWTGGIGYTF.

The chain carries TRBV5-4 and TRBJ1-2; D might be TRBD1 (5 bases). Germline V lookup: CDR1 SGHNT, CDR2 YYREEE (reference sequence). The CDR3 runs 15 residues. Trimming left V 4 bases short and J 5 bases short, with 18 bases between. The CDR3 DNA reads as TGTGCCAGCAGCCAATTGGTATCAGGGATATATGGCTACACCTTC. It yields the protein CASSQLVSGIYGYTF.

This clone has more than one count but fewer than ten. V and J are TRBV29-1 and TRBJ2-3; D is unclear. The CDR3 is made up of 11 amino acids. V lost 4 bases and J lost 5, with 7 bases in between. The germline V gene has CDR1 SQVTM and CDR2 ANQGSEA. The CDR3 DNA follows: TGCAGCGTTGTCCGGAGAGATACGCAGTATTTT. It yields the protein CSVVRRDTQYF.

This clone has only one observation. The V and J genes are TRBV9 and TRBJ1-2; TRBD1 matches at 7 bases. This CDR3 has 14 amino acids. The junction had 8 bases not matched to a gene; V was cut back by 4 bases and J by 5 bases. Per the germline V gene, CDR1 is SGDLS and CDR2 is YYNGEE. CDR3: CASSPEGAGYGYTF. CDR3 coding DNA: TGTGCCAGCAGCCCGGAGGGGGCAGGTTATGGCTACACCTTC.

V and J are TRBV30 and TRBJ2-2, with D perhaps matching TRBD1 (5 bases). Germline values: CDR1 GTSNPN, CDR2 SVGIG (reference sequence). V lost 2 bases and J 7 bases, leaving 11 bases between the germline ends. The CDR3 consists of 13 residues. This CDR3 reads CAWSPGNDGELFF. CDR3 coding DNA: TGTGCCTGGAGTCCAGGGAATGACGGGGAGCTGTTTTTT. Full variable domain (outside the CDR3, taken from reference TRBV30 and TRBJ2-2): SQTIHQWPATLVQPVGSPLSLECTVEGTSNPNLYWYRQAAGRGLQLLFYSVGIGQISSEVPQNLSASRPQDRQFILSSKKLLLSDSGFYLCAWSPGNDGELFFGEGSRLTVL.

The rearrangement joins TRBV9 to TRBJ2-1; 8 nucleotides align to TRBD1. With V trimmed by 4 bases and J by 4 bases, 7 bases remained unmatched. The CDR3 sequence is 15 residues long. Per germline, CDR1 SGDLS and CDR2 YYNGEE. Here the CDR3 reads CASSQRTGPYNEQFF. The CDR3 bases are TGTGCCAGCAGCCAGAGGACAGGGCCTTACAATGAGCAGTTCTTC. Drawing the rest from reference TRBV9 and TRBJ2-1, the complete variable domain is DSGVTQTPKHLITATGQRVTLRCSPRSGDLSVYWYQQSLDQGLQFLIQYYNGEERAKGNILERFSAQQFPDLHSELNLSSLELGDSALYFCASSQRTGPYNEQFFGPGTRLTVL.

The CDR3 DNA sequence: TGTGCCAGCAGCCCTCACCCCCAGATCTACGAGCAGTACTTC. Its translation: CASSPHPQIYEQYF. V is TRBV4-2 and J is TRBJ2-7; the D is unclear. Germline V gives CDR1 LGHNA, CDR2 YNFKEQ. The CDR3 has 14 residues. V lost 4 bases to trimming and J lost 3 bases, with 13 bases between them.

This clone was detected a few times. The rearrangement uses TRBV5-4 and TRBJ1-4; TRBD1 aligns across 9 bases. The J segment lost 5 bases and the V segment lost 3 bases, leaving 8 bases of the junction unmatched. CDR1 and CDR2 from the germline V gene are SGHNT and YYREEE (reference sequence). This CDR3 has 16 residues. CDR3: CASSSDAGTGNEKLFF. In DNA, the CDR3 is TGTGCCAGCAGCTCGGATGCCGGGACAGGGAATGAAAAACTGTTTTTT.